This TCR beta chain was recovered during a study of T cell changes during pregnancy in multiple sclerosis. Per germline, CDR1 MNHEY and CDR2 SMNVEV (reference sequence). The CDR3 spans 15 residues. V trimming: 6 bases; J trimming: 3 bases; junction bases outside the gene matches: 5. The assay was immunoSEQ multiplex PCR, and TCRdb's table has in-frame clones only and misses some. The sample shows some 77,000 clones, just over 90% of them seen only once. The TCR was taken from a female donor in good health, enrolled as a control in a pregnancy study. This rearrangement joins TRBV27 to TRBJ2-3; 11 nucleotides align to TRBD2. The sample in question was peripheral blood, obtained after pregnancy. The CDR3: CASRELAGATDTQYF. CDR3 DNA: TGTGCCAGCAGAGAACTAGCGGGAGCGACAGATACGCAGTATTTT.